The 27 T cell receptor beta chains presented below share a single source sample, sequenced in a study of CD8+ T cells in alopecia areata. Following RNA extraction, reverse transcription yielded cDNA that acted as the sequencing template. The repertoire was sequenced with immunoSEQ multiplex PCR; TCRdb's copy has only in-frame clones and lacks some. The sample has over 200,000 clones, approximately 61% seen once. The sample was CD4+ T cells sorted from blood, taken at week 0. The source is a human donor with alopecia areata.

This chain connects TRBV29-1 to TRBJ1-1; 9 bases align to TRBD1. Looked up from germline, CDR1 is SQVTM and CDR2 is ANQGSEA. The CDR3 is made up of 16 amino acids. Trimming removed 4 bases from V and 0 bases from J; junction bases left unmatched: 9. The CDR3 loop is CSVGAGTGFVNTEAFF. The CDR3 nucleotides are TGCAGCGTTGGGGCCGGGACAGGGTTTGTGAACACTGAAGCTTTCTTT. The full variable domain, completed using reference TRBV29-1 and TRBJ1-1, is SAVISQKPSRDICQRGTSLTIQCQVDSQVTMMFWYRQQPGQSLTLIATANQGSEATYESGFVIDKFPISRPNLTFSTLTVSNMSPEDSSIYLCSVGAGTGFVNTEAFFGQGTRLTVV.

The V gene is TRBV2, the J gene TRBJ1-2; TRBD1 matches 7 bases. The J segment lost 2 bases and the V segment lost 6 bases, leaving 6 bases of the junction unmatched. The V gene's germline CDR1 is SNHLY and CDR2 FYNNEI. CDR3 length: 14 amino acids. This CDR3 reads CASRQGPRNYGYTF. The CDR3 DNA reads TGTGCCAGCAGACAGGGGCCACGGAACTATGGCTACACCTTC.

This clone was observed a handful of times. The V and J genes are TRBV21-1 and TRBJ1-2; the table's D call, TRBD1, has no DNA check behind it. TRBV21-1 is a pseudogene. This CDR3 region has 12 residues. CDR3 residues: CASSTTVSGYTF. CDR3 DNA: TGTGCCAGCAGCACGACAGTTTCTGGCTACACCTTC.

In its sample, this clone was seen a few times. The same CDR3 arises from other DNA sequences in this sample as well. This chain joins TRBV7-2 and TRBJ1-2; 7 bases match TRBD1. Germline V CDR1 and CDR2: SGHTA, FQGNSA. The CDR3 loop spans 13 amino acids. The V gene end was trimmed by 5 bases and the J gene end by 3 bases; junction bases not matched to a gene: 3. The CDR3 here is CASSRDRDYGYTF. CDR3 coding DNA: TGTGCCAGCAGCCGCGACAGGGACTATGGCTACACCTTC.

This clone came up a few times. The gene calls are TRBV4-2 and TRBJ2-1; 7 positions agree with TRBD2. Germline CDR1 and CDR2: LGHNA and YNFKEQ. The V segment lost 1 base and the J segment 6 bases; nucleotides outside the gene matches: 6. CDR3 length: 15 amino acids. In nucleotides, the CDR3 is TGTGCCAGCAGCCAAGGCGGGAGATGGGGCAATGAGCAGTTCTTC. Protein: CASSQGGRWGNEQFF.

This chain joins TRBV5-1 and TRBJ2-2, with a possible D match to TRBD2 (5 bases). The germline CDR1 and CDR2 sequences are SGHRS and YFSETQ. The CDR3 loop spans 15 amino acids. Trimming pared 2 bases from V and 4 bases from J, leaving 12 bases between. CDR3 loop: CASSFDYGTTGELFF. The CDR3 DNA reads as TGCGCCAGCAGCTTTGACTATGGAACCACCGGGGAGCTGTTTTTT.

The chain joins TRBV6-1 to TRBJ2-6; D perhaps matches TRBD1 (5 bases). The V end was cut by 6 bases, the J end by 3 bases, with 12 bases between. Germline V gene data show CDR1 as MNHNS and CDR2 as SASEGT. This CDR3 has 15 residues. In nucleotides, the CDR3 is TGTGCCAGCAGAGTAGACAGAGGTGGGGCCAACGTCCTGACTTTC. Translating gives CASRVDRGGANVLTF.

V and J are TRBV18 and TRBJ1-2; no reliable D call. Germline CDR1 reads KGHSH; CDR2 reads LQKENI. Trimming pared 2 bases from V and 4 bases from J, leaving 14 bases between. The CDR3 loop spans 15 amino acids. Here the CDR3 DNA reads TGTGCCAGCTCACCATCGAACAGCCGACTCTATGGCTACACCTTC. Its protein product is CASSPSNSRLYGYTF.

The chain combines TRBV30 with TRBJ1-6; D is uncertain. CDR1 and CDR2 from the germline V gene are GTSNPN and SVGIG (reference sequence). Deletions cut 3 bases from V and 0 bases from J, with 15 bases between. This CDR3 comprises 17 residues. The CDR3 reads CAWRAQTASSYNSPLHF. The DNA of the CDR3 is TGTGCCTGGAGGGCACAGACCGCAAGCTCCTATAATTCACCCCTCCACTTT.

V gene TRBV10-3 combines with J gene TRBJ2-7, with a weak D call TRBD2 (5 bases). The germline gives CDR1 ENHRY, CDR2 SYGVKD. Deletions cut 8 bases from V and 0 bases from J, with 11 bases between. This CDR3 spans 13 amino acids. This CDR3 reads CAISSGGSYEQYF. The CDR3 DNA sequence: TGTGCCATCTCTTCTGGAGGCTCCTACGAGCAGTACTTC.

This chain links TRBV30 with TRBJ2-7; D not certain. CDR3 size: 13 residues. Deletions cut 2 bases from V and 0 bases from J, with 8 bases between. CDR1 GTSNPN and CDR2 SVGIG come from the germline V gene (reference sequence). The CDR3 here is CAWSKANSYEQYF. DNA for the CDR3: TGTGCCTGGAGTAAGGCTAACTCCTACGAGCAGTACTTC.

The rearrangement joins TRBV19 to TRBJ2-6, with D hard to call. CDR3 length: 12 residues. Germline CDR1 reads LNHDA; CDR2 reads SQIVND (reference sequence). The V and J ends lost 6 bases and 2 bases respectively, with 2 bases between them. CDR3 nucleotides: TGTGCCAGTAGGGCTGGGGCCAACGTCCTGACTTTC. It yields the protein CASRAGANVLTF.

V gene TRBV2 combines with J gene TRBJ2-5, with D perhaps TRBD2 (5 bases). The CDR3 runs 16 residues. Germline CDR1 reads SNHLY; CDR2 reads FYNNEI. Between the trimmed V and J ends, which lost 5 bases and 1 base, there was a span of 17 bases. DNA of the CDR3: TGTGCCAGCAGTCGGAGGATAAGACGAAGCCAAGAGACCCAGTACTTC. Encoded protein: CASSRRIRRSQETQYF.

The CDR3 protein is CASSSQRDTQYF. The CDR3 coding sequence is TGCGCCAGCAGCAGCCAGCGGGATACGCAGTATTTT. This chain connects TRBV5-1 to TRBJ2-3; tentatively, D is TRBD2 (5 bases). V shed 4 bases and J shed 6 bases, with 9 bases lying between them. From germline, CDR1 is SGHRS and CDR2 YFSETQ. CDR3 size: 12 residues.

This clone appeared a few times. This chain links TRBV11-2 with TRBJ2-7; TRBD1 matches 11 bases. Germline V lookup: CDR1 SGHAT, CDR2 FQNNGV. Losses at the gene ends were 6 bases for V and 2 bases for J; bases not matched to a gene: 3. This CDR3 is 14 amino acids long. The CDR3 DNA reads as TGTGCCAGCAGGGACAGGGGGCGGACCTACGAGCAGTACTTC. Its protein product is CASRDRGRTYEQYF.

This clone showed up just a few times. V and J are TRBV29-1 and TRBJ2-5; D is tentatively TRBD1 or TRBD2 (5 bases each). V lost 1 base and J lost 5, with 11 bases in between. The CDR3 has 13 amino acids. Germline lookup yields CDR1 SQVTM and CDR2 ANQGSEA. This chain's CDR3 is CSVEGQGGETQYF. DNA for the CDR3: TGCAGCGTTGAAGGGCAGGGCGGGGAGACCCAGTACTTC.

This chain connects TRBV5-1 to TRBJ2-7; D is possibly TRBD2 (5 bases). Trimming pared 1 base from V and 1 base from J, leaving 15 bases between. The CDR3 sequence is 16 residues long. Germline V gene sequence: CDR1 SGHRS, CDR2 YFSETQ. The CDR3 DNA sequence: TGCGCCAGCAGCTTGATGAATATAGCGAAATCCTACGAGCAGTACTTC. It is translated as CASSLMNIAKSYEQYF.

The gene calls are TRBV5-1 and TRBJ2-1, with 8 bases lining up with TRBD1. The V segment lost 6 bases and the J segment 7 bases; nucleotides outside the gene matches: 3. The CDR3 sequence is 12 residues long. The V gene's germline CDR1 is SGHRS and CDR2 YFSETQ. The CDR3 DNA is TGCGCCAGCACAAGACAGGGGAATGAGCAGTTCTTC. Residues: CASTRQGNEQFF.

This clone turned up a few times. V and J are TRBV5-1 and TRBJ2-1; D is ambiguous. V lost 0 bases, J lost 5 bases, and 6 bases lay in between. Germline V gene data show CDR1 as SGHRS and CDR2 as YFSETQ. The CDR3 spans 13 residues. CDR3 protein: CASSLVEHNEQFF. The DNA for the CDR3 is TGCGCCAGCAGCTTGGTTGAGCACAATGAGCAGTTCTTC.

The chain is built from TRBV5-1 and TRBJ2-1; TRBD1 matches at 10 bases. Germline V CDR1 and CDR2: SGHRS, YFSETQ. V trimming: 2 bases; J trimming: 3 bases; junction bases outside the gene matches: 2. The CDR3 is 15 residues long. CDR3 in amino acids: CASSLGTGDYNEQFF. CDR3 nucleotides: TGCGCCAGCAGCTTAGGGACAGGGGACTACAATGAGCAGTTCTTC.

This clone has a handful of counts. The chain combines TRBV7-6 with TRBJ1-5, with a weak D call TRBD1 (5 bases). V was cut by 5 bases and J by 1 base, with 15 bases left in between. Germline loops: CDR1 SGHVS, CDR2 FNYEAQ. The CDR3 is 16 amino acids. CDR3 bases: TGTGCCAGCAGCCCCCGGGGAAGGGACAGCAATCAGCCCCAGCATTTT. It specifies CASSPRGRDSNQPQHF.

This sequence joins TRBV11-2 and TRBJ2-7; possibly TRBD1 for D (6 bases). Trimming took 4 bases from V and 12 from J, leaving 28 bases between them. The germline V gene has CDR1 SGHAT and CDR2 FQNNGV. The CDR3 is 16 amino acids. The CDR3 is CASSSVRGSPLTSRYF. In DNA, the CDR3 is TGTGCCAGCAGCTCCGTAAGGGGGAGCCCCTTAACATCGAGGTACTTC.

The gene calls are TRBV29-1 and TRBJ1-1; the D is unclear. The V end lost 1 base, the J end lost 1 base, and 7 bases lay between the germline ends. Germline values: CDR1 SQVTM, CDR2 ANQGSEA. The length of the CDR3 is 13 residues. In DNA, the CDR3 is TGCAGCGTTGAAGGGCGGACGAACACTGAAGCTTTCTTT. Its protein is CSVEGRTNTEAFF.

This clone was seen only a few times. The CDR3: CAWSVAGGTDTQYF. The DNA of the CDR3 is TGTGCCTGGAGTGTAGCGGGGGGCACAGATACGCAGTATTTT. The J gene is TRBJ2-3, the V gene TRBV30; 8 positions agree with TRBD2. The V gene's germline CDR1 is GTSNPN and CDR2 SVGIG (reference sequence). The CDR3 spans 14 residues. After removal of 0 bases from V and 1 base from J, the junction contained 0 bases not matched to a gene.

This chain joins TRBV11-2 and TRBJ2-3; D remains unclear. The CDR3 is made up of 15 amino acids. Between the trimmed V and J ends, which lost 0 bases and 2 bases, there was a span of 9 bases. The germline V gene encodes CDR1 SGHAT and CDR2 FQNNGV. The CDR3 protein is CASSLDGRLTDTQYF. The CDR3 nucleotides read TGTGCCAGCAGCTTAGATGGACGACTCACAGATACGCAGTATTTT.

This chain joins TRBV5-1 and TRBJ2-7, with D possibly TRBD1 on 6 matching bases. The V end was cut by 0 bases, the J end by 5 bases, with 18 bases between. The germline gives CDR1 SGHRS, CDR2 YFSETQ. There are 16 residues in the CDR3. The CDR3 here is CASSLGNRVRLDEQYF. The DNA for the CDR3 is TGCGCCAGCAGCTTGGGGAACAGGGTCCGGTTGGACGAGCAGTACTTC.

This clone was seen once. This chain links TRBV4-1 with TRBJ1-2; D is possibly TRBD1 (5 bases). Germline V CDR1 and CDR2: MGHRA, YSYEKL. The V and J ends lost 3 bases and 4 bases respectively, with 15 bases between them. The CDR3 contains 15 residues. The CDR3 is CASSQELQVRYGYTF. CDR3 bases: TGCGCCAGCAGCCAGGAACTACAGGTGCGCTATGGCTACACCTTC.